These 2 T cell receptor beta chains originate from one sample sequenced in a study of OX40 agonist ivuxolimab in advanced cancers. The repertoire was sequenced with immunoSEQ multiplex PCR; TCRdb's copy has only in-frame clones and lacks some. The sample includes more than 80,000 clones, 80% to 90% of them seen just once. The source was CD4+ or CD8+ T cells sorted from blood, collected in a trial of the OX40 agonist ivuxolimab. These receptors all come from an adult with an advanced solid tumor such as melanoma, head and neck, liver or kidney cancer.

This clone was recorded a few times. The chain recombines TRBV7-9 with TRBJ2-1; 15 bases map to TRBD2. V gave up 0 bases and J gave up 10 bases; unmatched junction bases: 1. CDR3 length equals 15 residues. Germline CDR1 is SEHNR and CDR2 is FQNEAQ (reference sequence). As DNA, the CDR3 is TGTGCCAGCAGCTTAGCGGGACTAGCGGGAGGAGAGCAGTTCTTC. Amino acid sequence: CASSLAGLAGGEQFF.

The chain links TRBV10-3 to TRBJ1-1, with TRBD1 as a possible D gene (5 bases). This CDR3 is built from 14 residues. The V end lost 8 bases, the J end lost 0 bases, and 13 bases lay between the germline ends. Germline lookup yields CDR1 ENHRY and CDR2 SYGVKD. CDR3 DNA sequence: TGTGCCATCCGTCAGGGAGGGGTGAACACTGAAGCTTTCTTT. Amino acids: CAIRQGGVNTEAFF.